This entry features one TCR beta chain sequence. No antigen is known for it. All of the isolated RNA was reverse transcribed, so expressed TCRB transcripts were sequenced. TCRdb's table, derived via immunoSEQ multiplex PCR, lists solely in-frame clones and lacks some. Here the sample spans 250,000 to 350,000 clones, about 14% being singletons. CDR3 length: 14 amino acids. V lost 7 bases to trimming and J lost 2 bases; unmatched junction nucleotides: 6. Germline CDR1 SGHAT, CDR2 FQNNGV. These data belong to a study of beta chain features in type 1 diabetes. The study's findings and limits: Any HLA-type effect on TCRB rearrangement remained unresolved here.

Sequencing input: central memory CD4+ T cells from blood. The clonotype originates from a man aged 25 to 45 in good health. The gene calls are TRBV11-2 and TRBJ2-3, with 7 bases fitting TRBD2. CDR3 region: CASTLTSNTDTQYF. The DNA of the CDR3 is TGTGCCAGCACTCTGACTAGCAACACAGATACGCAGTATTTT.